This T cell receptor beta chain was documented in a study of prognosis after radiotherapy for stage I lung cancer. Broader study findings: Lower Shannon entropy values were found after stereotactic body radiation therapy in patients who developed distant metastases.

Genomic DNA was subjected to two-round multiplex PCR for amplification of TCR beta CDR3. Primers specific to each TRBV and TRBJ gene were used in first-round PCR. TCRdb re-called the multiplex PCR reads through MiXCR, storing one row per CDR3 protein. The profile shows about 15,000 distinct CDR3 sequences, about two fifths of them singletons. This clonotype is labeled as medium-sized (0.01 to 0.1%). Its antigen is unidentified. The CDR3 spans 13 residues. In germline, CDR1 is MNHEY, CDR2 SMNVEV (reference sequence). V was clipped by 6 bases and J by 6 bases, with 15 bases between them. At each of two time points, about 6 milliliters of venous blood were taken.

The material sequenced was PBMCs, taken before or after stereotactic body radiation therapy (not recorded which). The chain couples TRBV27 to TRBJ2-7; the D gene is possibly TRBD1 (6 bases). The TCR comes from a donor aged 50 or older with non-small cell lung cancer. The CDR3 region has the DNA TGTGCCAGCAGGCTAGAGGGGGTCGGCGAGCAGTACTTC. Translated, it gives CASRLEGVGEQYF.